Listed here are 18 T cell receptor beta chains from one sample, sequenced in a study of T cell responses to AZD1222 COVID-19 vaccine. The repertoire was sequenced with immunoSEQ multiplex PCR; TCRdb's copy has only in-frame clones and lacks some. This sample carries roughly 180,000 clones, less than 95% of them seen once, and the ten largest clones take approximately 0.64%. This specimen was peripheral blood, taken on day 0 of AZD1222 vaccination. These receptors were taken from an adult in good health.

The chain joins TRBV30 to TRBJ2-2, with 13 bases aligning to TRBD2. The CDR3 runs 15 residues. Germline CDR1 GTSNPN, CDR2 SVGIG (reference sequence). The trim removed 3 bases at V and 8 bases at J, leaving 6 bases unmatched. Here the CDR3 DNA reads TGTGCCTGGAGCCTTTGGGGACTAGCGGGAGGGGAGCTGTTTTTT. Amino acids: CAWSLWGLAGGELFF.

The genes are TRBV15 and TRBJ2-1; TRBD2 aligns across 9 bases. Per germline, CDR1 LNHNV and CDR2 YYDKDF (reference sequence). The CDR3 loop spans 15 amino acids. The junction had 4 bases not matched to a gene; V was cut back by 3 bases and J by 4 bases. As DNA, the CDR3 is TGTGCCACCAGCAGGAGGACTAGCGCATACAATGAGCAGTTCTTC. Amino acids: CATSRRTSAYNEQFF.

The rearrangement joins TRBV4-1 to TRBJ1-1; D not resolved. Germline V gene sequence: CDR1 MGHRA, CDR2 YSYEKL. The CDR3 loop spans 15 amino acids. V lost 1 base and J lost 3, with 12 bases in between. CDR3: CASSQGYNPYTEAFF. The CDR3 DNA follows: TGCGCCAGCAGCCAAGGGTACAATCCTTACACTGAAGCTTTCTTT.

The gene calls are TRBV6-5 and TRBJ1-2, with D possibly TRBD1 on 5 matching bases. V gave up 10 bases and J gave up 7 bases, with 16 bases separating them. The CDR3 has 12 amino acids. Germline V gene lookup returns CDR1 MNHEY and CDR2 SVGAGI. This chain's CDR3 is CAIAQGGGGYTF. In DNA, the CDR3 is TGTGCCATCGCCCAGGGAGGAGGTGGCTACACCTTC.

The chain is built from TRBV6-4 and TRBJ2-6, with 11 bases matching TRBD1. This CDR3 comprises 17 residues. Looked up from germline, CDR1 is MRHNA and CDR2 is SNTAGT. The V segment lost 5 bases and the J segment 2 bases; nucleotides outside the gene matches: 5. CDR3 sequence: CASSRGTGGTGANVLTF. The CDR3 DNA is TGTGCCAGCAGTCGGGGGACAGGGGGTACTGGGGCCAACGTCCTGACTTTC.

The chain links TRBV29-1 to TRBJ2-1, with 8 bases aligning to TRBD2. This CDR3 has 16 residues. CDR1 and CDR2 (germline): SQVTM, ANQGSEA. Trimming cost V 3 bases and J 0 bases; bases outside gene matches: 7. CDR3 nucleotides: TGCAGCGTTGACCCTAGCGGGCCTAGCTCCTACAATGAGCAGTTCTTC. Its protein is CSVDPSGPSSYNEQFF.

This chain links TRBV7-2 with TRBJ2-2; D is undetermined. The CDR3 is 13 residues long. Per germline, CDR1 SGHTA and CDR2 FQGNSA. V was trimmed by 5 bases and J by 6 bases, leaving 10 bases between them. The CDR3 DNA reads as TGTGCCAGCAGCATCGAAAGGGCCGGGGAGCTGTTTTTT. This sequence encodes CASSIERAGELFF.

The rearrangement uses TRBV7-8 and TRBJ1-4, with TRBD1 matching over 8 bases. J was trimmed by 7 bases and V by 5 bases; bases with no gene match: 3. Per the germline V gene, CDR1 is SGHVS and CDR2 is FQNEAQ. CDR3 length: 13 residues. The CDR3 is CASSRGQGEKLFF. CDR3 DNA: TGTGCCAGCAGCCGCGGACAGGGTGAAAAACTGTTTTTT.

The chain recombines TRBV6-5 with TRBJ1-2; D is ambiguous. Germline V gene lookup returns CDR1 MNHEY and CDR2 SVGAGI. V was cut by 7 bases and J by 0 bases, with 12 bases left in between. CDR3 size: 14 residues. This CDR3 is CASIPDNTNYGYTF. The CDR3 bases are TGTGCCAGCATTCCTGACAATACTAACTATGGCTACACCTTC.

The chain carries TRBV24-1 and TRBJ2-7, with D possibly matching TRBD2 (5 bases). Trimming removed 4 bases from V and 9 bases from J, with 9 bases in between. Germline-derived CDR1 and CDR2 are KGHDR and SFDVKD. The length of the CDR3 is 11 residues. The CDR3 coding sequence is TGTGCCACCAGTGAAGCCGGGATGCAGTACTTC. Encoded protein: CATSEAGMQYF.

The CDR3: CSAREDTPQHF. CDR3 sequence (DNA): TGCAGTGCTAGAGAGGACACGCCCCAGCATTTT. The chain recombines TRBV20-1 with TRBJ1-5, with D maybe TRBD1 (5 bases). The CDR3 sequence is 11 residues long. Germline assignment: CDR1 DFQATT and CDR2 SNEGSKA (reference sequence). V shed 0 bases and J shed 9 bases, with 6 bases lying between them.

The CDR3 loop is CASSLALGDYGYTF. Here the CDR3 DNA reads TGTGCCAGCAGCTTAGCGTTGGGGGACTATGGCTACACCTTC. The V gene is TRBV7-8, the J gene TRBJ1-2; D might be TRBD1 (5 bases). V lost 0 bases to trimming and J lost 3 bases, with 8 bases between them. The CDR3 is 14 amino acids. From germline, CDR1 is SGHVS and CDR2 FQNEAQ. Based on the CDR3 plus reference TRBV7-8 and TRBJ1-2, the full variable domain is GAGVSQSPRYKVAKRGQDVALRCDPISGHVSLFWYQQALGQGPEFLTYFQNEAQLDKSGLPSDRFFAERPEGSVSTLKIQRTQQEDSAVYLCASSLALGDYGYTFGSGTRLTVV.

This sequence joins TRBV5-5 and TRBJ2-1, with D perhaps TRBD2 (6 bases). The CDR3 sequence is 14 residues long. V was shortened by 2 bases and J by 1 base, with 7 bases between the two germline ends. CDR1 is SGHKS, CDR2 YYEKEE, per germline (reference sequence). The CDR3 region is CASSFAGSYNEQFF. In nucleotides, the CDR3 is TGTGCCAGCAGCTTTGCGGGATCCTACAATGAGCAGTTCTTC. Complete variable domain (other parts from reference TRBV5-5 and TRBJ2-1): DAGVTQSPTHLIKTRGQQVTLRCSPISGHKSVSWYQQVLGQGPQFIFQYYEKEERGRGNFPDRFSARQFPNYSSELNVNALLLGDSALYLCASSFAGSYNEQFFGPGTRLTVL.

The chain joins TRBV28 to TRBJ2-3; D is uncertain. CDR1 is MDHEN and CDR2 is SYDVKM in the germline V gene. CDR3 length equals 16 residues. Trimming removed 8 bases at V and 3 bases at J, with 21 bases between. CDR3 sequence (DNA): TGTGCCAGCCTGGCGGCCCTAGAAAAATTGACAGATACGCAGTATTTT. It encodes CASLAALEKLTDTQYF.

CDR3 in DNA: TGCAGCGTGGTCCCGACTTCAAGGGACAGAACTGAAGCTTTCTTT. This codes for CSVVPTSRDRTEAFF. The chain employs TRBV29-1 and TRBJ1-1, with 7 bases identical to TRBD1. This CDR3 is built from 15 residues. V dropped 6 bases and J dropped 5; count of bases not matched to a gene: 15. Germline CDR1 and CDR2: SQVTM and ANQGSEA.

The chain links TRBV7-3 to TRBJ1-6, with 7 bases matching TRBD1. Germline V gene data show CDR1 as SGHTA and CDR2 as FQGTGA. This CDR3 has 15 residues. Unmatched junction bases numbered 11, after V lost 5 bases and J lost 10 bases. In nucleotides, the CDR3 is TGTGCCAGCAGCCAGGAACAGGGGCCGAGGTCACCCCTCCACTTT. This sequence encodes CASSQEQGPRSPLHF.

The chain carries TRBV28 and TRBJ1-1; no firm D call. CDR1 is MDHEN and CDR2 is SYDVKM in the germline V gene. This CDR3 spans 13 amino acids. V dropped 2 bases and J dropped 4 bases, with 8 bases sitting between them. CDR3 loop: CASSLGVVTEAFF. The CDR3 nucleotides are TGTGCCAGCAGTTTAGGGGTTGTCACTGAAGCTTTCTTT.

CDR3 amino acids: CAISESRDMNTEAFF. CDR3 sequence (DNA): TGTGCCATCAGTGAGTCGCGGGACATGAACACTGAAGCTTTCTTT. The chain combines TRBV10-3 with TRBJ1-1; TRBD1 might be the D (6 bases). The CDR3 has 15 amino acids. Germline lookup yields CDR1 ENHRY and CDR2 SYGVKD. Between the trimmed V and J ends, which lost 0 bases and 0 bases, there was a span of 8 bases.